The rows below give T cell receptor beta chains drawn from one sample of a study of T cells expressing NK-cell markers. No DNA is given; TCRdb re-called the 5' RACE reads and lists each CDR3 protein once. The sample totals 450,000 to 600,000 distinct CDR3 sequences. The sample comprised blood T cells: a sorted CD56 or NKG2C T cell subset, CD4+ or CD8+ T cells, or bulk PBMC T cells (not recorded which). All receptors derive from a man aged 18 to 30 in good health. CDR3s include the opening cysteine and the closing phenylalanine or tryptophan.

J gene	V gene	CDR3 protein
TRBJ2-4	TRBV29-1	CSVGGPSGVAKNIQYF
TRBJ2-3	TRBV6-2/TRBV6-3	CASIGAGDVDTQYF
TRBJ2-7	TRBV30	CASQGPSSYEQYF
TRBJ2-3	TRBV29-1	CSVTSGNTDTQYF
TRBJ2-5	TRBV20-1	CSAPRAGAAWETQYF
TRBJ2-1	TRBV7-2	CASSLFNREANEQFF
TRBJ1-1	TRBV7-9	CASSLVQGKPTEAFF
TRBJ2-1	TRBV9	CASSVSGREPDEQFF
TRBJ2-1	TRBV5-1	CASSLANLAGKNYNEQFF
TRBJ2-1	TRBV4-1	CASSQGVGRSYNEQFF
TRBJ1-5	TRBV15	CATSGYRALNQPQHF
TRBJ2-6	TRBV5-1	CASSRQSSGANVLTF
TRBJ2-5	TRBV7-3	CASSSGVEETQYF
TRBJ1-5	TRBV5-1	CASSLAGPNQPQHF
TRBJ2-7	TRBV11-2	CASSPEAGQTLLLYEQYF
TRBJ2-1	TRBV7-2	CASSSTGGREQFF
TRBJ2-1	TRBV12-3/TRBV12-4	CASSFFSGRPYNEQFF
TRBJ2-1	TRBV20-1	CSATRDSGRGAYNEQFF
TRBJ2-7	TRBV20-1	CSAPGLSYEQYF
TRBJ1-5	TRBV4-1	CASSPGQGLRQPQHF
TRBJ2-1	TRBV5-4	CASSLSEKRAYNEQFF
TRBJ2-2	TRBV4-3	CASSQVGLALNTGELFF
TRBJ2-1	TRBV4-3	CASSQGKWTSGYNEQFF
TRBJ2-7	TRBV7-9	CASSPGTQGNEQYF